This is a list of T cell receptor beta chains from one sample in a study of cytomegalovirus exposure and HLA in healthy donors. Assay: immunoSEQ multiplex PCR; the TCRdb copy retains only in-frame clones and omits some. Of about 130,000 clones listed, 60% to 80% are singletons. The sample was PBMCs. The source of these receptors is a woman between 45 and 60 years old in good health and CMV-seronegative. The CDR3 runs from the conserved cysteine through the conserved F or W. D genes are given only for firm matches. Some rows mark clone size as missing; the rest say once, few, many or name a class of expanded clone.

V gene	J gene	D gene	clone size	CDR3 protein	CDR3 DNA
TRBV30	TRBJ2-3	NA	once	CAWVLGTSTDTQYF	TGTGCCTGGGTCCTAGGCACCAGCACAGATACGCAGTATTTT
TRBV19	TRBJ2-1	TRBD2	NA	CASSIGTSGNNEQFF	TGTGCCAGTAGTATCGGGACTAGCGGGAACAATGAGCAGTTCTTC
TRBV6-6	TRBJ2-2	TRBD2	NA	CASSYRGEGTGELFF	TGTGCCAGCAGTTATCGGGGGGAGGGCACCGGGGAGCTGTTTTTT
TRBV7-9	TRBJ2-5	NA	NA	CASSPLNDRWETQYF	TGTGCCAGCAGCCCTCTCAACGACAGGTGGGAGACCCAGTACTTC
TRBV4-3	TRBJ2-3	TRBD2	NA	CASSPDGTAGGSDTQYF	TGCGCCAGCAGCCCTGACGGGACGGCCGGGGGGTCCGATACGCAGTATTTT
TRBV14	TRBJ1-1	NA	NA	CASSQSQGYIEAFF	TGTGCCAGCAGCCAATCACAGGGTTATATAGAAGCTTTCTTT
TRBV27	TRBJ2-5	TRBD1	NA	CASSPLLTGVETQYF	TGTGCCAGCAGTCCCCTATTGACAGGGGTCGAGACCCAGTACTTC
TRBV7-7	TRBJ2-1	NA	once	CASSLGGASGRSEQFF	TGTGCCAGCAGCTTAGGAGGAGCTTCCGGAAGGAGCGAGCAGTTCTTC
TRBV2	TRBJ2-3	TRBD2	NA	CASSKRAGGVLGTDTQYF	TGTGCCAGCAGTAAAAGGGCGGGAGGGGTTCTGGGCACAGATACGCAGTATTTT
TRBV9	TRBJ2-2	NA	NA	CASSATLTGSGELFF	TGTGCCAGCAGCGCAACCCTAACAGGGTCCGGGGAGCTGTTTTTT